These 20 T cell receptor beta chains came from one sample sequenced in a study of shared clonotypes between healthy human individuals. Some clones are missing from TCRdb's copy, which holds only in-frame ones; the method was immunoSEQ multiplex PCR. Of some 2,400,000 clones listed, almost 96% are singletons. Sequencing input: naive CD4+ T cells sorted from blood. Subset defined: CD45RA+ positively selected. Receptors originate from a man between 18 and 29 years old in good health.

The chain employs TRBV6-5 and TRBJ1-6; D unresolved. CDR1 is MNHEY and CDR2 is SVGAGI in the germline V gene. Trimming left V 3 bases short and J 8 bases short, with 11 bases between. This CDR3 has 14 residues. CDR3 nucleotides: TGTGCCAGCAGTTATCTGGGTTCGGATTCACCCCTCCACTTT. Encoded protein: CASSYLGSDSPLHF.

This chain connects TRBV7-8 to TRBJ2-1, with unresolved D. Germline CDR1 SGHVS, CDR2 FQNEAQ. CDR3 length: 14 residues. V was pared by 1 base and J by 6 bases, with 10 bases between. CDR3 loop: CASSLVGKANEQFF. CDR3 DNA: TGTGCCAGCAGCTTAGTTGGGAAAGCCAATGAGCAGTTCTTC. Based on the CDR3 plus reference TRBV7-8 and TRBJ2-1, the full variable domain is GAGVSQSPRYKVAKRGQDVALRCDPISGHVSLFWYQQALGQGPEFLTYFQNEAQLDKSGLPSDRFFAERPEGSVSTLKIQRTQQEDSAVYLCASSLVGKANEQFFGPGTRLTVL.

The rearrangement links TRBV3-2 to TRBJ1-4. TRBV3-2 has pseudogene status. The CDR3 extends over 9 amino acids. CDR3 in DNA: TGTGCCAGCGTCGGAAAACTGTTTTTT. Amino acids: CASVGKLFF.

As to this clone: Other DNA sequences of this sample code for an identical CDR3. V gene TRBV5-1 combines with J gene TRBJ1-3; no firm D call. The V gene lost 0 bases and the J gene lost 0 bases, with 4 bases spanning the gap. From germline, CDR1 is SGHRS and CDR2 YFSETQ. The CDR3 totals 14 residues. The CDR3 reads CASSLDYSGNTIYF. The CDR3 DNA follows: TGCGCCAGCAGCTTGGACTACTCTGGAAACACCATATATTTT.

CDR3 region: CASSSPRTGRTDTQYF. The CDR3 bases are TGTGCCAGCAGCTCCCCCCGGACAGGCCGCACAGATACGCAGTATTTT. The V gene is TRBV27, the J gene TRBJ2-3; TRBD1 aligns across 7 bases. There are 16 residues in the CDR3. J gave up 1 base and V 6 bases, and 10 bases lay outside the gene matches. Germline V gene data show CDR1 as MNHEY and CDR2 as SMNVEV (reference sequence).

This sequence joins TRBV5-6 and TRBJ2-3; D tentatively reads TRBD1 or TRBD2 (5 bases each). Trimming cost V 4 bases and J 0 bases, with 15 bases left between them. Germline assignment: CDR1 SGHDT and CDR2 YYEEEE. The CDR3 consists of 16 residues. CDR3: CASSQGPTASTDTQYF. DNA of the CDR3: TGTGCCAGCAGCCAGGGACCGACTGCTAGCACAGATACGCAGTATTTT.

The rearrangement uses TRBV2 and TRBJ2-7; D remains ambiguous. Germline V gene sequence: CDR1 SNHLY, CDR2 FYNNEI. Trimming stripped 6 bases from V and 5 bases from J, with 11 bases between. This CDR3 contains 12 residues. CDR3 nucleotides: TGTGCCAGCAGGCTCATCAGCGACGAGCAGTACTTC. It translates to CASRLISDEQYF.

This clone occurred once. V is TRBV18 and J is TRBJ2-5; D perhaps matches TRBD2 (5 bases). V shed 4 bases and J shed 2 bases, with 8 bases lying between them. In germline, CDR1 is KGHSH, CDR2 LQKENI. This CDR3 spans 13 amino acids. Here the CDR3 DNA reads TGTGCCAGCTCACGGGAGAGGCAAGAGACCCAGTACTTC. Amino acid sequence: CASSRERQETQYF.

The V call is TRBV10-1, the J call TRBJ2-7, with TRBD1 as a possible D gene (5 bases). This CDR3 comprises 15 residues. V was clipped by 0 bases and J by 3 bases, with 12 bases between them. The germline V gene has CDR1 WNHNN and CDR2 SYGVQD (reference sequence). As DNA, the CDR3 is TGCGCCAGCAGTGAGTCAGTCCGACAGAGCTACGAGCAGTACTTC. It yields the protein CASSESVRQSYEQYF.

This clone was recorded once. The CDR3 nucleotides read TGTGCCAGCAGTTACCTCCCCGGACAGGGAAAAGAGACCCAGTACTTC. Protein sequence: CASSYLPGQGKETQYF. The rearrangement links TRBV6-5 to TRBJ2-5; 8 bases are a match to TRBD1. With 2 bases clipped from V and 3 bases from J, the junction kept 8 bases outside the gene matches. Germline loops: CDR1 MNHEY, CDR2 SVGAGI. The CDR3 is made up of 16 amino acids.

V usage is TRBV10-3 and J usage is TRBJ2-3; the match to TRBD2 covers 15 bases. V trimming: 4 bases; J trimming: 4 bases; junction bases outside the gene matches: 6. The CDR3 length is 17 residues. Germline CDR1 reads ENHRY; CDR2 reads SYGVKD. In DNA form, the CDR3 reads TGTGCCATCAGTGCCTCAGGACTAGCGGGAGGGTCAGATACGCAGTATTTT. It encodes CAISASGLAGGSDTQYF.

The V call is TRBV7-2, the J call TRBJ2-3; D ambiguous. The CDR3 is made up of 16 amino acids. Germline values: CDR1 SGHTA, CDR2 FQGNSA. The V gene lost 1 base and the J gene lost 2 bases, with 13 bases spanning the gap. This chain's CDR3 is CASSLVPTAHTDTQYF. CDR3 coding DNA: TGTGCCAGCAGCTTAGTCCCAACTGCCCACACAGATACGCAGTATTTT.

The chain recombines TRBV5-6 with TRBJ2-5; TRBD2 is a possible D gene (5 bases). The CDR3 has 16 residues. CDR1 is SGHDT and CDR2 is YYEEEE in the germline V gene. V shed 4 bases and J shed 5 bases, with 21 bases lying between them. CDR3 loop: CASSIPTSEPGETQYF. The CDR3 DNA is TGTGCCAGCAGCATCCCCACGTCTGAGCCGGGGGAGACCCAGTACTTC.

The V and J genes are TRBV28 and TRBJ1-2, with D possibly being TRBD1 (6 bases). CDR1 and CDR2 from the germline V gene are MDHEN and SYDVKM. This CDR3 is 15 amino acids long. The V gene lost 5 bases and the J gene lost 5 bases, with 18 bases spanning the gap. The CDR3: CASSPSDRMQYGYTF. The CDR3 DNA reads as TGTGCCAGCAGTCCCTCAGACAGGATGCAATATGGCTACACCTTC.

The J gene is TRBJ1-2, the V gene TRBV10-3; 8 bases are shared with TRBD1. The ends lost 5 bases at V and 6 bases at J; junction bases unmatched: 8. CDR1 and CDR2 (germline): ENHRY, SYGVKD. The CDR3 spans 14 residues. CDR3 sequence (DNA): TGTGCCATCAGTTACAGGGGGGTTGGAGATGGCTACACCTTC. It is translated as CAISYRGVGDGYTF.

The rearrangement joins TRBV30 to TRBJ2-1; tentative D call: TRBD2 (5 bases). CDR1 GTSNPN and CDR2 SVGIG come from the germline V gene (reference sequence). V was cut by 4 bases and J by 5 bases, with 12 bases left in between. CDR3 size: 13 residues. CDR3 amino acids: CAWTPRRNNEQFF. The CDR3 DNA reads TGTGCCTGGACCCCGAGGAGGAACAATGAGCAGTTCTTC.

V is TRBV27 and J is TRBJ2-3, with TRBD1 matching 7 bases. V was clipped by 2 bases and J by 6 bases; unmatched bases: 5. The CDR3 consists of 14 residues. Germline assignment: CDR1 MNHEY and CDR2 SMNVEV (reference sequence). The CDR3 sequence is CASSLDRAPDTQYF. The DNA of the CDR3 is TGTGCCAGCAGTTTAGACAGGGCACCTGATACGCAGTATTTT.

This clone was detected once. V gene TRBV10-2 combines with J gene TRBJ2-1; D unclear. This CDR3 has 15 residues. V lost 1 base and J 0 bases, leaving 7 bases between the germline ends. Germline lookup yields CDR1 WSHSY and CDR2 SAAADI. CDR3 sequence reads: CASSEWQNSYNEQFF. CDR3 in DNA: TGCGCCAGCAGTGAGTGGCAGAACTCCTACAATGAGCAGTTCTTC.

The chain links TRBV7-2 to TRBJ2-2; a possible D gene is TRBD2 (7 bases). Germline V gene data show CDR1 as SGHTA and CDR2 as FQGNSA. CDR3 length: 16 amino acids. The V gene lost 4 bases and the J gene lost 4 bases, with 16 bases spanning the gap. The CDR3, as DNA: TGTGCCAGCAGCTGGGGGGGCCAGGGTCCCACCGGGGAGCTGTTTTTT. It is translated as CASSWGGQGPTGELFF.

The V and J genes are TRBV28 and TRBJ1-5; a possible D gene is TRBD1 (6 bases). With 6 bases removed from V and 7 bases from J, the gap between germline ends came to 10 bases. Germline CDR1 and CDR2: MDHEN and SYDVKM. This CDR3 contains 12 residues. The CDR3 DNA reads as TGTGCCAGCAGGGGGGGCAGCCAGCCCCAGCATTTT. Amino acids: CASRGGSQPQHF. Complete variable domain (other parts from reference TRBV28 and TRBJ1-5): DVKVTQSSRYLVKRTGEKVFLECVQDMDHENMFWYRQDPGLGLRLIYFSYDVKMKEKGDIPEGYSVSREKKERFSLILESASTNQTSMYLCASRGGSQPQHFGDGTRLSIL.